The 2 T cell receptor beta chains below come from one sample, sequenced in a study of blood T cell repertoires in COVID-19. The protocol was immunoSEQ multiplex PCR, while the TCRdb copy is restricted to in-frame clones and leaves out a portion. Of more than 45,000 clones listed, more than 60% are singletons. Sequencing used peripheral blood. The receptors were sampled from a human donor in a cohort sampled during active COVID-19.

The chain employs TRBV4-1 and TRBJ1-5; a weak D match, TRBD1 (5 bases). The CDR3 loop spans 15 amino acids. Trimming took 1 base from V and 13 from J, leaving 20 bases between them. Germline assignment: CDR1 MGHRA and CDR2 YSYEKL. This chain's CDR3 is CASSQVPGPRISQHF. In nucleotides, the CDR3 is TGCGCCAGCAGCCAAGTTCCAGGGCCGAGGATCTCTCAGCATTTT.

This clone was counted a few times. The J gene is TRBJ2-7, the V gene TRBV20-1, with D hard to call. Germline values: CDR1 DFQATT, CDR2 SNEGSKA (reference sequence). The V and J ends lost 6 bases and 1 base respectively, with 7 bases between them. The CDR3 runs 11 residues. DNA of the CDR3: TGCAGTGCCCTTAGATCCTACGAGCAGTACTTC. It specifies CSALRSYEQYF.